A single sample gave rise to the 31 T cell receptor beta chains below, sequenced in a study of cytomegalovirus exposure and HLA in healthy donors. It was with 60 Vbeta and 13 Jbeta primers that the PCR ran. Produced via immunoSEQ multiplex PCR; TCRdb's table is partial and in-frame only. The table has 100,000 to 150,000 clones, 55% to 75% seen once. Sequencing used PBMCs. The receptor set was obtained from a human donor in good health.

In its sample, this clone was seen a few times. The V and J genes are TRBV9 and TRBJ1-6; TRBD1 aligns across 10 bases. In germline, CDR1 is SGDLS, CDR2 YYNGEE. Unmatched junction bases numbered 7, after V lost 3 bases and J lost 10 bases. The length of the CDR3 is 15 residues. CDR3 nucleotide sequence: TGTGCCAGCAGCGCTAAGACAGGGGGCCTCTCACCCCTCCACTTT. Protein sequence: CASSAKTGGLSPLHF.

This clone was seen a handful of times. The rearrangement links TRBV7-2 to TRBJ2-7; D might be TRBD1 (6 bases). The CDR3 extends over 13 amino acids. Trimming took 5 bases from V and 1 from J, leaving 9 bases between them. Germline V gene data show CDR1 as SGHTA and CDR2 as FQGNSA. The CDR3 nucleotides are TGTGCCAGCAGCGCCGACAGGTCCTACGAGCAGTACTTC. Translating it yields CASSADRSYEQYF.

This chain uses TRBV28 with TRBJ1-3, with unresolved D. Trimming stripped 1 base from V and 0 bases from J, with 4 bases between. Germline loops: CDR1 MDHEN, CDR2 SYDVKM. CDR3 length: 14 amino acids. CDR3 sequence: CASSLYSSGNTIYF. The DNA of the CDR3 is TGTGCCAGCAGTTTATACAGCTCTGGAAACACCATATATTTT.

V usage is TRBV7-9 and J usage is TRBJ1-1, with 9 bases aligning to TRBD1. The CDR3 is 16 residues long. Losses at the gene ends were 2 bases for V and 3 bases for J; bases not matched to a gene: 7. CDR1 and CDR2 (germline): SEHNR, FQNEAQ (reference sequence). The CDR3 DNA is TGTGCCAGCAGCTTAACTACAGGGGGCTATTACACTGAAGCTTTCTTT. It specifies CASSLTTGGYYTEAFF.

The rearrangement uses TRBV4-2 and TRBJ1-6; 7 bases match TRBD1. Unmatched junction bases numbered 8, after V lost 0 bases and J lost 6 bases. Germline assignment: CDR1 LGHNA and CDR2 YNFKEQ. CDR3 length: 17 residues. CDR3 in DNA: TGTGCCAGCAGCCAAGAAGCAGGGGGGAACCTTAATTCACCCCTCCACTTT. This translates into CASSQEAGGNLNSPLHF.

The chain couples TRBV30 to TRBJ2-1, with TRBD2 identical over 9 bases. This CDR3 contains 13 residues. The germline CDR1 and CDR2 sequences are GTSNPN and SVGIG (reference sequence). V lost 2 bases and J lost 10; bases outside the gene matches: 6. The CDR3 loop is CAWSPLLAGEQFF. The CDR3 DNA reads TGTGCCTGGAGTCCCCTCCTAGCGGGGGAGCAGTTCTTC.

This clone was seen a few times. The same CDR3 also results from other DNA sequences found in this sample. The chain has TRBV20-1 and TRBJ2-5; no clear D gene. V lost 4 bases to trimming and J lost 5 bases, with 8 bases between them. CDR1 and CDR2 (germline): DFQATT, SNEGSKA (reference sequence). There are 11 residues in the CDR3. The DNA of the CDR3 is TGCAGTGCTAATGGCAGGGAGACCCAGTACTTC. This translates into CSANGRETQYF.

The chain combines TRBV30 with TRBJ2-5; D is possibly TRBD1 (6 bases). The tail of the sequence fits TRBJ2-7 better, so the J call may be wrong. This CDR3 comprises 14 residues. The germline gives CDR1 GTSNPN, CDR2 SVGIG (reference sequence). In nucleotides, the CDR3 is TGTGCCTGGAGTCCCACAGGGTGGAGATACGAGCAGTACTTC. Amino acid sequence: CAWSPTGWRYEQYF.

The chain links TRBV28 to TRBJ2-2, with 11 bases that match TRBD2. The CDR3 extends over 14 amino acids. The germline V gene encodes CDR1 MDHEN and CDR2 SYDVKM. V shed 9 bases, J shed 3 bases, and the junction held 3 bases outside the gene matches. The CDR3 loop reads CASLAGGHTGELFF. CDR3 bases: TGTGCCAGTCTAGCGGGAGGACACACCGGGGAGCTGTTTTTT.

The chain carries TRBV7-2 and TRBJ2-4; D is possibly TRBD2 (5 bases). The CDR3 loop spans 15 amino acids. CDR1 is SGHTA and CDR2 is FQGNSA in the germline V gene. V dropped 1 base and J dropped 3 bases, with 10 bases sitting between them. CDR3 DNA: TGTGCCAGCAGCTTAGAAGGACTTCTCAAAAACATTCAGTACTTC. Its protein product is CASSLEGLLKNIQYF.

The chain joins TRBV7-2 to TRBJ2-7; 7 bases match TRBD1. Germline CDR1 and CDR2: SGHTA and FQGNSA. Trimming cost V 5 bases and J 5 bases; bases outside gene matches: 9. The CDR3 spans 14 residues. CDR3: CASSRDSLSHEQYF. The DNA of the CDR3 is TGTGCCAGCAGCCGGGACAGCTTGTCCCACGAGCAGTACTTC. The variable domain in full, with the rest retrieved from reference TRBV7-2 and TRBJ2-7, is GAGVSQSPSNKVTEKGKDVELRCDPISGHTALYWYRQSLGQGLEFLIYFQGNSAPDKSGLPSDRFSAERTGGSVSTLTIQRTQQEDSAVYLCASSRDSLSHEQYFGPGTRLTVT.

The chain combines TRBV5-4 with TRBJ1-4; 8 bases are shared with TRBD1. This CDR3 region has 15 residues. The V gene end was trimmed by 4 bases and the J gene end by 5 bases; junction bases not matched to a gene: 7. Germline V gene lookup returns CDR1 SGHNT and CDR2 YYREEE (reference sequence). The CDR3 nucleotides are TGTGCCAGCAGCGCCGGGGACAGGAGAAATGAAAAACTGTTTTTT. Encoded protein: CASSAGDRRNEKLFF.

The chain carries TRBV21-1 and TRBJ2-7; TRBD1, as called in the table, went unchecked against the DNA. TRBV21-1 is a pseudogene. The CDR3 covers 19 residues. CDR3 region: CASSYVGHAGGLRTYEQYF. CDR3 bases: TGTGCCAGCAGCTATGTTGGGCATGCAGGGGGACTCCGAACCTACGAGCAGTACTTC.

The rearrangement uses TRBV28 and TRBJ2-5; 12 nucleotides align to TRBD2. With 5 bases clipped from V and 5 bases from J, the junction kept 6 bases outside the gene matches. CDR3 length equals 15 residues. CDR1 and CDR2 from the germline V gene are MDHEN and SYDVKM. The CDR3 region is CASSKLAGGRETQYF. The CDR3, as DNA: TGTGCCAGCAGTAAACTAGCGGGAGGAAGGGAGACCCAGTACTTC. The full variable domain, rest sourced from reference TRBV28 and TRBJ2-5, is DVKVTQSSRYLVKRTGEKVFLECVQDMDHENMFWYRQDPGLGLRLIYFSYDVKMKEKGDIPEGYSVSREKKERFSLILESASTNQTSMYLCASSKLAGGRETQYFGPGTRLLVL.

The chain employs TRBV9 and TRBJ2-2, with D unresolved. The ends were cut back, 0 bases at V and 6 bases at J, with 15 bases in the middle. The length of the CDR3 is 16 residues. CDR1 is SGDLS, CDR2 YYNGEE, per germline. The CDR3 loop reads CASSVGSSRVSGELFF. The CDR3, as DNA: TGTGCCAGCAGCGTAGGCAGCAGTCGGGTCTCCGGGGAGCTGTTTTTT. Drawing the rest from reference TRBV9 and TRBJ2-2, the complete variable domain is DSGVTQTPKHLITATGQRVTLRCSPRSGDLSVYWYQQSLDQGLQFLIQYYNGEERAKGNILERFSAQQFPDLHSELNLSSLELGDSALYFCASSVGSSRVSGELFFGEGSRLTVL.

The chain has TRBV21-1 and TRBJ2-4; TRBD2, the table's D call, was not compared with the DNA. TRBV21-1 is classified as a pseudogene. The CDR3 sequence is 12 residues long. CDR3 sequence reads: CASSSVENIQYF. CDR3 DNA: TGTGCCAGCAGCAGCGTGGAAAACATTCAGTACTTC.

The chain is built from TRBV15 and TRBJ1-2; TRBD1 aligns across 7 bases. The CDR3 covers 14 residues. The germline V gene encodes CDR1 LNHNV and CDR2 YYDKDF (reference sequence). After removal of 2 bases from V and 5 bases from J, the junction contained 5 bases not matched to a gene. This CDR3 is CATSRKGARYGYTF. DNA for the CDR3: TGTGCCACCAGCAGAAAGGGGGCCAGATATGGCTACACCTTC.

The chain combines TRBV11-2 with TRBJ1-2; 10 bases are shared with TRBD1. The CDR3 is 15 amino acids. Trimming removed 4 bases from V and 6 bases from J; junction bases left unmatched: 8. Per germline, CDR1 SGHAT and CDR2 FQNNGV. CDR3 sequence: CASSSSGTGVNGYTF. The CDR3 nucleotides read TGTGCCAGCAGCTCTAGTGGGACAGGGGTAAATGGCTACACCTTC.

The genes are TRBV27 and TRBJ1-6, with TRBD1 matching over 9 bases. From germline, CDR1 is MNHEY and CDR2 SMNVEV (reference sequence). The CDR3 is made up of 17 amino acids. Losses at the gene ends were 5 bases for V and 6 bases for J; bases not matched to a gene: 11. CDR3 in DNA: TGTGCCAGCAGTGTAACGGGCGGACAGGGGATTAATTCACCCCTCCACTTT. The encoded protein is CASSVTGGQGINSPLHF.

This sequence joins TRBV10-3 and TRBJ2-7; the D gene is possibly TRBD2 (5 bases). Trimming took off 6 bases at V and 3 bases at J, with 18 bases between the two ends. Germline CDR1 and CDR2: ENHRY and SYGVKD. There are 15 residues in the CDR3. The CDR3 loop reads CAISLSRGGGYEQYF. The CDR3, as DNA: TGTGCCATCAGCCTTAGTCGGGGTGGCGGCTACGAGCAGTACTTC.

This clone was seen a few times. The chain employs TRBV25-1 and TRBJ2-5; D unresolved. There are 16 residues in the CDR3. The V gene lost 4 bases and the J gene lost 3 bases, with 18 bases spanning the gap. CDR1 and CDR2 (germline): MGHDK, SYGVNS. In nucleotides, the CDR3 is TGTGCCAGCAGTGTACAACGACTCGATAATAAAGAGACCCAGTACTTC. The encoded protein is CASSVQRLDNKETQYF.

CDR3 region: CASSAHDNPTDTQYF. CDR3 nucleotide sequence: TGTGCCAGCAGCGCACACGATAACCCCACAGATACGCAGTATTTT. This chain uses TRBV9 with TRBJ2-3; no definite D call. CDR1 and CDR2 (germline): SGDLS, YYNGEE. The CDR3 is 15 residues long. Trimming stripped 3 bases from V and 2 bases from J, with 13 bases between.

J is TRBJ2-7 and V is TRBV19; TRBD1 matches at 7 bases. Looked up from germline, CDR1 is LNHDA and CDR2 is SQIVND (reference sequence). The CDR3 length is 17 residues. The V and J ends lost 4 bases and 0 bases, in that order; junction bases with no gene match: 12. CDR3 in amino acids: CASSTTERTGFSYEQYF. CDR3 DNA sequence: TGTGCCAGTAGTACCACAGAGCGGACAGGCTTCTCCTACGAGCAGTACTTC.

The sample holds one count of this clone. The genes are TRBV2 and TRBJ2-2; no clear D gene. Germline values: CDR1 SNHLY, CDR2 FYNNEI. V was pared by 5 bases and J by 3 bases, with 4 bases between. The CDR3 extends over 12 amino acids. This CDR3 reads CASSYDTGELFF. Here the CDR3 DNA reads TGTGCCAGCAGTTATGACACCGGGGAGCTGTTTTTT.

The chain employs TRBV27 and TRBJ2-5; 8 bases line up with TRBD1. The J call may be in error: the DNA end matches TRBJ2-7 better. This CDR3 region has 13 residues. Germline lookup yields CDR1 MNHEY and CDR2 SMNVEV (reference sequence). The CDR3 sequence: CASSFRGPYEQYF. CDR3 DNA sequence: TGTGCCAGCAGTTTCAGGGGGCCTTACGAGCAGTACTTC.

The chain has TRBV5-5 and TRBJ2-1, with 9 bases fitting TRBD2. After removal of 0 bases from V and 6 bases from J, the junction contained 10 bases not matched to a gene. The length of the CDR3 is 17 residues. Germline V gives CDR1 SGHKS, CDR2 YYEKEE (reference sequence). As DNA, the CDR3 is TGTGCCAGCAGCTTGGTCAGGGCGGGAGGGCCGCGCAATGAGCAGTTCTTC. Encoded protein: CASSLVRAGGPRNEQFF.

This clone has more than one count but fewer than ten. The gene calls are TRBV5-4 and TRBJ2-3; 8 bases are shared with TRBD1. Germline V gene sequence: CDR1 SGHNT, CDR2 YYREEE (reference sequence). The CDR3 runs 15 residues. V lost 0 bases and J lost 4; bases outside the gene matches: 4. The chain's CDR3 is CASSLGRGRPDTQYF. The CDR3 DNA reads as TGTGCCAGCAGCTTGGGCAGGGGGCGCCCAGATACGCAGTATTTT.

The chain is built from TRBV2 and TRBJ2-5; TRBD1 matches 9 bases. Germline CDR1 reads SNHLY; CDR2 reads FYNNEI. The CDR3 length is 15 residues. V lost 6 bases to trimming and J lost 2 bases; unmatched junction nucleotides: 7. The CDR3 sequence: CASRGTGIGQETQYF. CDR3 DNA sequence: TGTGCCAGCAGAGGGACAGGGATTGGGCAAGAGACCCAGTACTTC. Looking up the rest from reference TRBV2 and TRBJ2-5 gives the full variable domain: EPEVTQTPSHQVTQMGQEVILRCVPISNHLYFYWYRQILGQKVEFLVSFYNNEISEKSEIFDDQFSVERPDGSNFTLKIRSTKLEDSAMYFCASRGTGIGQETQYFGPGTRLLVL.

This sequence joins TRBV5-4 and TRBJ1-2; a weak D match, TRBD1 (6 bases). Looked up from germline, CDR1 is SGHNT and CDR2 is YYREEE (reference sequence). CDR3 length: 18 residues. V shed 4 bases and J shed 2 bases, with 24 bases lying between them. The CDR3 sequence: CASSRGGARTTKNYGYTF. The DNA of the CDR3 is TGTGCCAGCAGCCGGGGGGGGGCTCGGACTACCAAAAACTATGGCTACACCTTC.

Only a few counts were recorded for this clone. The CDR3 spells CSVATGNLNYGYTF. DNA of the CDR3: TGCAGCGTTGCAACCGGGAACCTTAACTATGGCTACACCTTC. The V call is TRBV29-1, the J call TRBJ1-2; D ambiguous. Trimming removed 4 bases at V and 1 base at J, with 13 bases between. The CDR3 contains 14 residues. The germline gives CDR1 SQVTM, CDR2 ANQGSEA. Variable domain in full (rest from reference TRBV29-1 and TRBJ1-2): SAVISQKPSRDICQRGTSLTIQCQVDSQVTMMFWYRQQPGQSLTLIATANQGSEATYESGFVIDKFPISRPNLTFSTLTVSNMSPEDSSIYLCSVATGNLNYGYTFGSGTRLTVV.

This rearrangement joins TRBV28 to TRBJ2-5, with D perhaps TRBD1 (6 bases). With 3 bases removed from V and 3 bases from J, the gap between germline ends came to 14 bases. This CDR3 is 15 amino acids long. The germline V gene has CDR1 MDHEN and CDR2 SYDVKM. The CDR3 sequence is CASSFGQSNKETQYF. The CDR3 region has the DNA TGTGCCAGCAGTTTCGGACAGAGTAACAAAGAGACCCAGTACTTC. The whole variable domain, remainder taken from reference TRBV28 and TRBJ2-5, is DVKVTQSSRYLVKRTGEKVFLECVQDMDHENMFWYRQDPGLGLRLIYFSYDVKMKEKGDIPEGYSVSREKKERFSLILESASTNQTSMYLCASSFGQSNKETQYFGPGTRLLVL.